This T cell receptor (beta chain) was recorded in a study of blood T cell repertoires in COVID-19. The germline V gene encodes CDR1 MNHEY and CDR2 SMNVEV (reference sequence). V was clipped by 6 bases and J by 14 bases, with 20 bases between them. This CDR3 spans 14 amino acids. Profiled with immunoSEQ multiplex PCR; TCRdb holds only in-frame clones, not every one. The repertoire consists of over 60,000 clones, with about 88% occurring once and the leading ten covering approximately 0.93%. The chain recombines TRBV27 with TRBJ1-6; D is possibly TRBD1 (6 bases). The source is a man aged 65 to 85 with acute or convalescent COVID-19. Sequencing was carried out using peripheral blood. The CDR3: CASRQPGQRFTLHF. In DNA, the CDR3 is TGTGCCAGCAGACAACCGGGACAACGATTTACCCTCCACTTT.